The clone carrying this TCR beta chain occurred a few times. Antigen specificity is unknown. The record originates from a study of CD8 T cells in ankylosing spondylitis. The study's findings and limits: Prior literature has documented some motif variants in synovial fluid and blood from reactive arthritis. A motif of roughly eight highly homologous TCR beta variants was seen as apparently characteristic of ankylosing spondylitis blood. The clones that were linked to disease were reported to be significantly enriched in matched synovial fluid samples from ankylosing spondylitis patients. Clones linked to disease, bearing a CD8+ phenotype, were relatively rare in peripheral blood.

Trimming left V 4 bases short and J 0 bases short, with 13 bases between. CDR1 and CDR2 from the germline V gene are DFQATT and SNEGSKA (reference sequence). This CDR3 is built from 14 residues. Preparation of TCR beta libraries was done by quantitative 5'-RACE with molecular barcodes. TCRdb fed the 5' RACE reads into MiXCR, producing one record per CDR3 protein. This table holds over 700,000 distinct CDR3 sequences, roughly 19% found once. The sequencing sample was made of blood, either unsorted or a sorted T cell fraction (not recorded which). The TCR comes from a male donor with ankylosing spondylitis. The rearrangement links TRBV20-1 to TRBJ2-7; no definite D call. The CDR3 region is CSAIRHESSYEQYF. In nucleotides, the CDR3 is TGCAGTGCTATACGACACGAGAGCTCCTACGAGCAGTACTTC.